This T cell receptor beta chain was retrieved from a study of blood T cell repertoires in COVID-19. Study-level background: Sources were T cells, B-cell-depleted T cells, or PBMCs; the material itself was cDNA or gDNA.

The germline V and J ends were trimmed by 5 bases and 7 bases, with 14 bases remaining between them. The germline V gene has CDR1 PRHDT and CDR2 FYEKMQ (reference sequence). The CDR3 has 13 amino acids. Generated by immunoSEQ multiplex PCR, the TCRdb table keeps only in-frame clones and is missing some. The top ten hold 1.5% to 2% of the sample, which has 85,000 to 100,000 clones, about nine tenths seen once. This clonotype was obtained from a man aged 55 to 70 with acute or convalescent COVID-19. This chain uses TRBV13 with TRBJ1-1; D gene ambiguous. The specimen sequenced was peripheral blood. CDR3 nucleotides: TGTGCCAGCAGCCCCCCTATGGGCCGTGAAGCTTTCTTT. Translating it yields CASSPPMGREAFF.